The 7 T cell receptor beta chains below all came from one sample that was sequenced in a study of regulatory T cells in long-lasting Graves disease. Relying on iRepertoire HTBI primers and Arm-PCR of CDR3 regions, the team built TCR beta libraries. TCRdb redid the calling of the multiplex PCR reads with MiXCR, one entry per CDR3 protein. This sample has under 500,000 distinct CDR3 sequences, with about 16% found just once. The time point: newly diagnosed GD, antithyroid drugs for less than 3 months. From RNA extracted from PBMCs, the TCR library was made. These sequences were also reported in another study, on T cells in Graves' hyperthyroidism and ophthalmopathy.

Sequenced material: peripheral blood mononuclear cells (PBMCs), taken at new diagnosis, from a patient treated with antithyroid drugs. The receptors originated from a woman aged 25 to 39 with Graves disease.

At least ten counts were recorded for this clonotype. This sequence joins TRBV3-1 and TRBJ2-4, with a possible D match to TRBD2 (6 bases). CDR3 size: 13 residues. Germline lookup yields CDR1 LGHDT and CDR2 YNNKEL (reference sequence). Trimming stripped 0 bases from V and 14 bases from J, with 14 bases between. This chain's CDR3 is CASSQDQLAHKYF. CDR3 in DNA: TGTGCCAGCAGCCAAGATCAACTAGCCCATAAGTACTTC.

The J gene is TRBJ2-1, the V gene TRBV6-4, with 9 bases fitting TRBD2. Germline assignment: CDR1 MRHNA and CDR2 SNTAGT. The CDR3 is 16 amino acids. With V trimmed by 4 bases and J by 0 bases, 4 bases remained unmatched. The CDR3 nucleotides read TGTGCCAGCAGTGGAGTAGCGGGGGCCTCCTACAATGAGCAGTTCTTC. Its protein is CASSGVAGASYNEQFF.

The CDR3 here is CASSLGQDLFTDTQYF. CDR3 nucleotide sequence: TGTGCCAGCAGCTTGGGACAGGACTTATTCACAGATACGCAGTATTTT. The chain has TRBV7-9 and TRBJ2-3; 8 positions agree with TRBD1. With V trimmed by 3 bases and J by 2 bases, 7 bases remained unmatched. The CDR3 runs to 16 residues. In germline, CDR1 is SEHNR, CDR2 FQNEAQ (reference sequence).

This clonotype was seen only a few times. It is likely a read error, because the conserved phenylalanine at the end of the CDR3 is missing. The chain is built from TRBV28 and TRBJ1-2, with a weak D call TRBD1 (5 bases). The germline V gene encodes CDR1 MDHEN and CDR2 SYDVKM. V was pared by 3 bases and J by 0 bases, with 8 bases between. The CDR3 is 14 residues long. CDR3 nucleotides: TGTGCCAGCAGTTTTCGGGGGTCTAACTATGGCTACACCCTC. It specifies CASSFRGSNYGYTL.

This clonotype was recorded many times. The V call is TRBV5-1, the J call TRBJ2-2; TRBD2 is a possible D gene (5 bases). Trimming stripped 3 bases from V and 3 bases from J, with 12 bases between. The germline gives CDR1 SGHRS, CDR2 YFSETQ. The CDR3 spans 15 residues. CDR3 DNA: TGCGCCAGCAGCTACGTGGGAGTCGACACCGGGGAGCTGTTTTTT. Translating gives CASSYVGVDTGELFF.

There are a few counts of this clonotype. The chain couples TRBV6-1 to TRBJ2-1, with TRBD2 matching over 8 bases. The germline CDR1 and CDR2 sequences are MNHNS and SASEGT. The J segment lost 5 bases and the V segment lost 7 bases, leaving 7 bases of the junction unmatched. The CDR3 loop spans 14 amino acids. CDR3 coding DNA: TGTGCCAGCATTAGCGGGAACCCCCACAATGAGCAGTTCTTC. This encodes CASISGNPHNEQFF.

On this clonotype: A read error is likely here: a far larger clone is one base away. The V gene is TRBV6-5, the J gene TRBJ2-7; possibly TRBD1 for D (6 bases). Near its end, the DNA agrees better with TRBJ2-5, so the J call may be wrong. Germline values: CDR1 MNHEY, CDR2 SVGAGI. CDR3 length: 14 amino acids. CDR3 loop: CASSSYRVQETQYF. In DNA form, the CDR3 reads TGTGCCAGCAGTTCTTACAGGGTCCAAGAGACCCAGTACTTC.